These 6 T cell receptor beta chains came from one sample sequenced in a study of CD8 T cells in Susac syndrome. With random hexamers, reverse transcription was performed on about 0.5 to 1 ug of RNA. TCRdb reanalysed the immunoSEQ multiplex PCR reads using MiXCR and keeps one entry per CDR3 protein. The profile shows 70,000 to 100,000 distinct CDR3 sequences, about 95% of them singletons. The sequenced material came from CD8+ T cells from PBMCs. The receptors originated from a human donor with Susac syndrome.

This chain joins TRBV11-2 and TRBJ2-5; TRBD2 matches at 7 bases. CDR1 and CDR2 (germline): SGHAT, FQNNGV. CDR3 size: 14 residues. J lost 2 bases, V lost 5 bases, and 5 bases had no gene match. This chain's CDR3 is CASSASGEQETQYF. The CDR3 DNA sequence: TGTGCCAGCAGCGCGAGCGGGGAGCAAGAGACCCAGTACTTC.

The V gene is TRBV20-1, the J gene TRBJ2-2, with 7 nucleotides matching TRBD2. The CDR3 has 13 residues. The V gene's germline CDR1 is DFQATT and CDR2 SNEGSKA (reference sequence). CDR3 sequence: CGAGDGNTGELFF. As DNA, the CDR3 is TGCGGCGCGGGAGATGGGAACACCGGGGAGCTGTTTTTT.

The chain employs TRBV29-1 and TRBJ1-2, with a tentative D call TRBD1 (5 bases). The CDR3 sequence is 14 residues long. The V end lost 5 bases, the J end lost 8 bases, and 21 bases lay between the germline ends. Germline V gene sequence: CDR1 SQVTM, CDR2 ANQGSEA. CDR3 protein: CSVPPPAGGRGYTF. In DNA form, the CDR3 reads TGCAGCGTTCCCCCCCCCGCCGGGGGTCGGGGCTACACCTTC.

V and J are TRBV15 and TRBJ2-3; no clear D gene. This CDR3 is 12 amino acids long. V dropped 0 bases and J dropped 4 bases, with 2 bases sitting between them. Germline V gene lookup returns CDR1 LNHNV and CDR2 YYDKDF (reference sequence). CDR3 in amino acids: CATSREADTQYF. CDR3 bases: TGTGCCACCAGCAGAGAAGCAGATACGCAGTATTTT.

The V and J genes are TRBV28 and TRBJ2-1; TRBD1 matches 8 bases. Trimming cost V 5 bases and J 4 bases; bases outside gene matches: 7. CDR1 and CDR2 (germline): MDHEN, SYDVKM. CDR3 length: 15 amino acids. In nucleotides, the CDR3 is TGTGCCAGCAGTAATCCAAGGACAGGGTACAATGAGCAGTTCTTC. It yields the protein CASSNPRTGYNEQFF. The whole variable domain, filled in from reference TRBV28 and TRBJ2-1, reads DVKVTQSSRYLVKRTGEKVFLECVQDMDHENMFWYRQDPGLGLRLIYFSYDVKMKEKGDIPEGYSVSREKKERFSLILESASTNQTSMYLCASSNPRTGYNEQFFGPGTRLTVL.

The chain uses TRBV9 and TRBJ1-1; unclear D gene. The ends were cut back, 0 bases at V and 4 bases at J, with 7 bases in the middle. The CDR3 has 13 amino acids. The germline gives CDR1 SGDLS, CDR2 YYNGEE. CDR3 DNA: TGTGCCAGCAGCGTAGGAGGATTCACTGAAGCTTTCTTT. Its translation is CASSVGGFTEAFF.